This TCR beta chain was sequenced during a study of identical twins. Using its own MiXCR run on the 5' RACE reads, TCRdb lists one record per CDR3 protein. The sample has a few hundred thousand distinct CDR3 sequences, roughly 18% seen once; the top ten hold 12%. Study observations and caveats: Cord blood beta clonotypes present at high abundance carried fewer insertions; no such pattern appeared in memory repertoires.

Each donor was a healthy Caucasian. The CDR3 is made up of 14 amino acids. Germline CDR1 SGHRS, CDR2 YFSETQ. The V end was cut by 5 bases, the J end by 3 bases, with 11 bases between. Details on this clonotype: As yet, its antigen is unknown.

The sequence was collected from a man between 50 and 59 years old in good health. The V call is TRBV5-1, the J call TRBJ1-4; D is unclear. The material sequenced was naive T cells sorted from blood. In nucleotides, the CDR3 is TGCGCCAGCAGTCTAGGGTCGGCTAATGAAAAACTGTTTTTT. Translation gives CASSLGSANEKLFF.